This TCR beta chain was sequenced in a study of shared clonotypes between healthy human individuals. The germline V gene encodes CDR1 SGHVS and CDR2 FNYEAQ. With 1 base removed from V and 2 bases from J, the gap between germline ends came to 12 bases. The CDR3 is made up of 17 amino acids. Clones were sequenced by immunoSEQ multiplex PCR, and TCRdb holds only the in-frame ones, with some missing. Seen here are 1,500,000 or so clones, around 98.5% observed once, and the top ten hold about 0.34%. Sequencing was carried out using naive CD4+ T cells sorted from blood. Described subset: CD45RA+ positively selected. The V call is TRBV7-6, the J call TRBJ2-6; D is possibly TRBD1 (5 bases). The sequence was obtained from a man aged 30 to 45 in good health. CDR3 DNA sequence: TGTGCCAGCAGCTTAGGCAGGGAAGGGACTGGGGCCAACGTCCTGACTTTC. It is translated as CASSLGREGTGANVLTF.